This T cell receptor beta chain was recorded in a study of blood T cell repertoires in COVID-19. Study overall: T cells, B-cell-depleted T cells, or PBMCs supplied cDNA or gDNA.

The protocol was immunoSEQ multiplex PCR, while the TCRdb copy is restricted to in-frame clones and leaves out a portion. In the table there are about 14,000 clones, approximately 82% of which are singletons. Looked up from germline, CDR1 is LNHNV and CDR2 is YYDKDF (reference sequence). With 2 bases clipped from V and 8 bases from J, the junction kept 5 bases outside the gene matches. The CDR3 totals 13 residues. The rearrangement joins TRBV15 to TRBJ1-2; 7 bases line up with TRBD1. The TCR comes from a man aged 35 to 55 with active or convalescent COVID-19. Sequenced input: peripheral blood. The CDR3 DNA sequence: TGTGCCACCAGCAGACACAGGGGCAACGGCTACACCTTC. The encoded protein is CATSRHRGNGYTF.